This record looks at one T cell receptor (beta chain) sequence and its context. Germline lookup yields CDR1 SGHDN and CDR2 FVKESK. With 1 base removed from V and 10 bases from J, the gap between germline ends came to 8 bases. The CDR3 contains 13 residues. The entry originates in a study of blood T cell repertoires in COVID-19. Study-wide context: Sources were T cells, B-cell-depleted T cells, or PBMCs; the material itself was cDNA or gDNA.

The authors' processing: Amplification of reference gene primers provided the estimated nucleated cell counts. Clones were read by immunoSEQ multiplex PCR, and TCRdb kept only the in-frame ones, dropping some. The D gene and trimming were derived from the DNA, and the V and J assignments and clone size from that table. The sample lists under 300,000 clones, approximately 86% occurring once. Sequencing used peripheral blood. The gene calls are TRBV14 and TRBJ1-6; D not resolved. This sequence was found in an older woman with COVID-19, enrolled during active disease. In DNA form, the CDR3 reads TGTGCCAGCAGCCAAGTAAACGGGTCACCCCTCCACTTT. Its protein product is CASSQVNGSPLHF.